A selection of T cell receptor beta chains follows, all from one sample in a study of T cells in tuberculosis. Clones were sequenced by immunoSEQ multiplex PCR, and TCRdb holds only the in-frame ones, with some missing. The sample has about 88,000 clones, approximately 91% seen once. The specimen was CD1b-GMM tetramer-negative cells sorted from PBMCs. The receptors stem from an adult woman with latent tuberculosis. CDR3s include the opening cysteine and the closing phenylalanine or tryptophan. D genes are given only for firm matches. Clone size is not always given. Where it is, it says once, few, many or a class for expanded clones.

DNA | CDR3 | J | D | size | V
TGTGCCAGCAGCTTAGCACCTTCGGGGAGCGAGCAGTACTTC | CASSLAPSGSEQYF | TRBJ2-7 | . | . | TRBV7-9
TGCGCCAGCAGCCGAGGGGGGGGATCCTACGAGCAGTACTTC | CASSRGGGSYEQYF | TRBJ2-7 | . | . | TRBV5-1
TGTGCTAGTGGTTTGGGACAGTATGGCTACACCTTC | CASGLGQYGYTF | TRBJ1-2 | . | . | TRBV12-5
TGTGCCAGCAGCTTCGGTGGAAACACCATATATTTT | CASSFGGNTIYF | TRBJ1-3 | . | . | TRBV11-2
TGTGCCAGCAAGCGACAGGGGGGAACTGGAAACACCATATATTTT | CASKRQGGTGNTIYF | TRBJ1-3 | TRBD1 | . | TRBV6-1
TGTGCCAGCAGCTTAGAGTTACAGAGTTACTCTGGAAACACCATATATTTT | CASSLELQSYSGNTIYF | TRBJ1-3 | . | . | TRBV7-9
TGTGCCTCCCGGGGGACTAGCGATATCGGGACCCAGTACTTC | CASRGTSDIGTQYF | TRBJ2-5 | TRBD2 | . | TRBV10-3
TGCGCCAGCAGCTTGTCAGGGGCAGGATACTACGAGCAGTACTTC | CASSLSGAGYYEQYF | TRBJ2-7 | . | . | TRBV5-1
TGTGCCAGCAGTAGCTTCACAGATACGCAGTATTTT | CASSSFTDTQYF | TRBJ2-3 | . | . | TRBV25-1
TGTGCCAGCAGACTAGCGGGGGCCCGCACAGATACGCAGTATTTT | CASRLAGARTDTQYF | TRBJ2-3 | TRBD2 | . | TRBV2
TGCGCCAGCAGCTGGGGGGACTATGGCTACACCTTC | CASSWGDYGYTF | TRBJ1-2 | . | once | TRBV5-1
TGTGCCAGCAGCTTAGACCTTAGGACAGGGAACGGCTACACCTTC | CASSLDLRTGNGYTF | TRBJ1-2 | TRBD1 | . | TRBV7-8
TGTGCCAGCAGCTTAGACAGAACCCAAGAGACCCAGTACTTC | CASSLDRTQETQYF | TRBJ2-5 | . | . | TRBV7-9
TGTGCCAGCAGCGTAGGAGGTTCGGGGACAGTTACCGGGGAGCTGTTTTTT | CASSVGGSGTVTGELFF | TRBJ2-2 | TRBD1 | . | TRBV9
TGTGCCAGCAGTCCGGGAGAGAACCCTGAAAAACTGTTTTTT | CASSPGENPEKLFF | TRBJ1-4 | . | once | TRBV28
TGTGCCAGCAGTACCGAAGTTGGCAATTCACCCCTCCACTTT | CASSTEVGNSPLHF | TRBJ1-6 | . | . | TRBV6-1
TGTGCCAGCAGCCCCAGGCGCGGGGGCACAGATACGCAGTATTTT | CASSPRRGGTDTQYF | TRBJ2-3 | . | once | TRBV7-6
TGTGCCAGCAGTCCTAGACAGGGGCATAATGAAAAACTGTTTTTT | CASSPRQGHNEKLFF | TRBJ1-4 | TRBD1 | . | TRBV27
TGTGCCAGCAGCCTTTACAAAAACACTGAAGCTTTCTTT | CASSLYKNTEAFF | TRBJ1-1 | . | . | TRBV5-4
TGCGCCAGCAGCGAACAGACTAGCGGGGGGGGCAGGGCCCAGTACTTC | CASSEQTSGGGRAQYF | TRBJ2-5 | TRBD2 | . | TRBV10-2
TGTGCCAGCAGCCTAACTAGCGGAGGGCAGACCCAGTACTTC | CASSLTSGGQTQYF | TRBJ2-5 | TRBD2 | . | TRBV9
TGTGCCAGTAGCGGGGGGGATTACGAGCAGTACTTC | CASSGGDYEQYF | TRBJ2-7 | TRBD2 | few | TRBV6-6
TGTGCCAGCAGCCAAGATGCGGCAGGGGGAACCTACAATGAGCAGTTCTTC | CASSQDAAGGTYNEQFF | TRBJ2-1 | TRBD1 | . | TRBV4-2
TGTGCCAGCAGCTTAGGACTAGTCTTCACCGGGGAGCTGTTTTTT | CASSLGLVFTGELFF | TRBJ2-2 | . | . | TRBV7-8
TGTGCCTGGAGGGTAGTCGGAGGTCGTCGTGAAAAACTGTTTTTT | CAWRVVGGRREKLFF | TRBJ1-4 | . | . | TRBV30
TGTGCCAGCAGTCAAGCCGGACAGGCCGAAGCTTTCTTT | CASSQAGQAEAFF | TRBJ1-1 | TRBD1 | . | TRBV7-6
TGTGCCAGCAGCAGACAGGGGAGCTCCTACGAGCAGTACTTC | CASSRQGSSYEQYF | TRBJ2-7 | TRBD1 | . | TRBV6-1
TGTGCCTGGAGTGGACTCCTTCACATCCCACCTTCCTACGAGCAGTACTTC | CAWSGLLHIPPSYEQYF | TRBJ2-7 | . | . | TRBV30
TGTGCCAGCAGTTACGAAGGGGACTATGGCTACACCTTC | CASSYEGDYGYTF | TRBJ1-2 | . | . | TRBV6-5
TGTGCCAGCAGCCCGCTAGGACTAGCAGATACGCAGTATTTT | CASSPLGLADTQYF | TRBJ2-3 | TRBD2 | . | TRBV7-9
TGTGCCAGCAGCTTTTGGGGACAGGCCACAGATACGCAGTATTTT | CASSFWGQATDTQYF | TRBJ2-3 | TRBD1 | . | TRBV7-6
TGTGCCAGCAGCAAAGCCTGCCGGACAGGGAGCAATCAGCCCCAGCATTTT | CASSKACRTGSNQPQHF | TRBJ1-5 | . | . | TRBV21-1
TGTGCCAGCAGCTTGGGGGACAGAACCACAGATACGCAGTATTTT | CASSLGDRTTDTQYF | TRBJ2-3 | TRBD1 | . | TRBV5-8
TGTGCCAGCAGTTTATTAGCCAGCGGGGGGGTGGGGGCCCAGTACTTC | CASSLLASGGVGAQYF | TRBJ2-5 | TRBD2 | . | TRBV27
TGCGCCAGCAGCCAAGATCTATTCGGGGGGCAGGCTGGGGCCAACGTCCTGACTTTC | CASSQDLFGGQAGANVLTF | TRBJ2-6 | . | few | TRBV4-1
TGCGCCAGCCGAGGATTAAATCCGGGGGGCTCCTACAATGAGCAGTTCTTC | CASRGLNPGGSYNEQFF | TRBJ2-1 | TRBD2 | . | TRBV10-2
TGTGCCAGCAGGGGGACAGAGAACACTGAAGCTTTCTTT | CASRGTENTEAFF | TRBJ1-1 | TRBD1 | . | TRBV5-4
TGTGCCAGTTCCCGAATACGGGGGTCCGGAAACGAGCAGTACTTC | CASSRIRGSGNEQYF | TRBJ2-7 | . | . | TRBV19
TGTGCCAGCAGTTCGGGGTCTTTGGGAAACACCATATATTTT | CASSSGSLGNTIYF | TRBJ1-3 | . | . | TRBV6-5
TGCAGCGCCACTCTTTGGGGGGTGAACACTGAAGCTTTCTTT | CSATLWGVNTEAFF | TRBJ1-1 | . | . | TRBV29-1
TGCGCCAGCAGGCCTAGCGCCCTGGGGGAGACCCAGTACTTC | CASRPSALGETQYF | TRBJ2-5 | . | . | TRBV5-1
TGTGCCAGCCGGGACAGTAACTCCTACGAGCAGTACTTC | CASRDSNSYEQYF | TRBJ2-7 | TRBD1 | . | TRBV6-1
TGTGCCAGCAGCGCTCCGGGACAGGGGAGCGAAAAACTGTTTTTT | CASSAPGQGSEKLFF | TRBJ1-4 | TRBD1 | . | TRBV4-2
TGCGCCAGCATGGTTTCGGTGCAGGTTGGAGAAAAACTGTTTTTT | CASMVSVQVGEKLFF | TRBJ1-4 | . | . | TRBV4-1
TGTGCCACCAGCAGACCAGCGGGGGGCTCCTACAATGAGCAGTTCTTC | CATSRPAGGSYNEQFF | TRBJ2-1 | TRBD2 | . | TRBV15
TGTGCCTGGAGCGAACCAGGAGCGGGGGACCACAATGAGCAGTTCTTC | CAWSEPGAGDHNEQFF | TRBJ2-1 | TRBD2 | few | TRBV30